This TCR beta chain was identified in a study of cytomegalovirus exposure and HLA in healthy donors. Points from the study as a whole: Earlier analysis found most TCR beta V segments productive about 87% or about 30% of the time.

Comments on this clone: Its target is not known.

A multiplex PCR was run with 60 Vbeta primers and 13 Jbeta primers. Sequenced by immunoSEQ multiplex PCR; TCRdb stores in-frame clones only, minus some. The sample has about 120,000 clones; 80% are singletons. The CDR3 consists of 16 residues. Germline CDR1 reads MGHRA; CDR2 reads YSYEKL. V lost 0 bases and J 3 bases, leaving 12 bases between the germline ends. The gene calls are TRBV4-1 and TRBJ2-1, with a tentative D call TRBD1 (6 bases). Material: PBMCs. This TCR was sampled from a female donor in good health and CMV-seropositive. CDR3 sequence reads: CASSQDSGGIYNEQFF. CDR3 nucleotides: TGCGCCAGCAGCCAAGATTCTGGGGGCATCTACAATGAGCAGTTCTTC.